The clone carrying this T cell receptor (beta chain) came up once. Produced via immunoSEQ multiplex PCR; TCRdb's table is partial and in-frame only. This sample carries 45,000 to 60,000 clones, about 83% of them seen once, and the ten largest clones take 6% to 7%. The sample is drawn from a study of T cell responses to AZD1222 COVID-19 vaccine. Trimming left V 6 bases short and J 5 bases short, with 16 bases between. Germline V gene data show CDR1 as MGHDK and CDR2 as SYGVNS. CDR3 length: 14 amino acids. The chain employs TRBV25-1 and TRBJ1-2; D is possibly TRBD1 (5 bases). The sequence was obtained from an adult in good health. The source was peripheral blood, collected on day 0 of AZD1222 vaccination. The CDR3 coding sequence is TGTGCCAGCAGGAAAGGGACCGATGTATATGGCTACACCTTC. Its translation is CASRKGTDVYGYTF.